This TCR beta chain emerged from a study of OX40 agonist ivuxolimab in advanced cancers. Assay used: immunoSEQ multiplex PCR; TCRdb lists only in-frame clones, some missing. The profile covers fewer than 80,000 clones, with roughly 89% appearing a single time and approximately 12% taken by the ten largest. This clone is a singleton in its sample. The V end was cut by 4 bases, the J end by 4 bases, with 8 bases between. The CDR3 spans 12 residues. Per germline, CDR1 SEHNR and CDR2 FQNEAQ (reference sequence). The source was CD4+ or CD8+ T cells sorted from blood, collected in a trial of the OX40 agonist ivuxolimab. This chain joins TRBV7-9 and TRBJ2-7, with D perhaps matching TRBD1 (5 bases). The origin of this receptor is an adult with an advanced solid tumor such as melanoma, head and neck, liver or kidney cancer. This CDR3 is CASSSTDYEQYF. The CDR3 nucleotides read TGTGCCAGCAGCTCGACAGATTACGAGCAGTACTTC.